Listed below are T cell receptor beta chains from one sample, sequenced in a study of blood T cell repertoires in COVID-19. TCRdb keeps only in-frame clones here, not all; method: immunoSEQ multiplex PCR. Found here are about 130,000 clones, about 90% of them singletons; the top ten hold approximately 2%. Sequenced input: peripheral blood. The receptors were sampled from a man aged 45-65 years with COVID-19, enrolled during active disease. Both conserved end residues are part of each CDR3. A D gene is named only where the DNA matches it firmly. Some rows have no size entry. The others give once, few or many, or a class for an expanded clone.

.	TRBV28	TRBJ1-4	.	TGTGCCAGCAGTCCTGGGGGAGGGAATGAAAAACTGTTTTTT	CASSPGGGNEKLFF
TRBD1	TRBV6-6	TRBJ1-6	.	TGTGCCACCCACAGGACAGGGGGCTCGGATTCACCCCTCCACTTT	CATHRTGGSDSPLHF
.	TRBV19	TRBJ2-4	.	TGTGCCAGTACCCAGGACACCGTAGCCAAAAACATTCAGTACTTC	CASTQDTVAKNIQYF
.	TRBV11-1	TRBJ2-5	.	TGTGCCAGCAGCTTACGCGGAGGAGAGACCCAGTACTTC	CASSLRGGETQYF
.	TRBV14	TRBJ1-6	once	TGTGCCAGCAGCCTCCCGGGTTATGAAAAAACTAATTCACCCCTCCACTTT	CASSLPGYEKTNSPLHF
TRBD2	TRBV6-4	TRBJ2-7	.	TGTGCCAGCAGTGACTCACTAGCGGGCTCCTACGAGCAGTACTTC	CASSDSLAGSYEQYF
.	TRBV19	TRBJ1-5	.	TGTGCCAGTTCTTCAGGGGAGTACAATCAGCCCCAGCATTTT	CASSSGEYNQPQHF
.	TRBV2	TRBJ2-2	.	TGTGCCAGCAGGCAACTACAGGGCTACACCGGGGAGCTGTTTTTT	CASRQLQGYTGELFF
.	TRBV19	TRBJ2-1	.	TGTGCCAGTAGTCCCCACGGGACTTTCAATGAGCAGTTCTTC	CASSPHGTFNEQFF
TRBD2	TRBV10-3	TRBJ2-3	once	TGTGCCATCAGTAAAGCGGGAGGGCCGGGAGATACGCAGTATTTT	CAISKAGGPGDTQYF
TRBD2	TRBV6-6	TRBJ2-2	.	TGTGCCAGCAGCCCCCCTAGCGGGCCCAACACCGGGGAGCTGTTTTTT	CASSPPSGPNTGELFF
TRBD1	TRBV5-6	TRBJ1-6	.	TGTGCCAGCAGCTTTATGGGGACAGGGAGTTCACCCCTCCACTTT	CASSFMGTGSSPLHF
.	TRBV3-1/TRBV3-2	TRBJ1-2	.	TGTGCCAGCAGCCAAGATAGTTGGGGGAGGGGCTATGGCTACACCTTC	CASSQDSWGRGYGYTF
.	TRBV4-3	TRBJ2-1	.	TGCGCCAGCAGCCAAGCCCTAAGCTCCTACAATGAGCAGTTCTTC	CASSQALSSYNEQFF
.	TRBV18	TRBJ1-1	few	TGTGCCAGCTCACCGGGGAGGACCCTTGAAGCTTTCTTT	CASSPGRTLEAFF
.	TRBV3-1/TRBV3-2	TRBJ2-1	.	TGTGCCAGCAGCCCGGAAGGGAGCTCCTACAATGAGCAGTTCTTC	CASSPEGSSYNEQFF
TRBD1	TRBV15	TRBJ1-1	.	TGTGCCACCAGCAGTACCGGGACAGGGGTTAACACTGAAGCTTTCTTT	CATSSTGTGVNTEAFF
.	TRBV5-6	TRBJ2-5	once	TGTGCCAGCAGCTTGCAGGGGCGAATCGGTCAAGAGACCCAGTACTTC	CASSLQGRIGQETQYF
TRBD1	TRBV19	TRBJ2-1	.	TGTGCCAGTAGTACAGGGGGTACCTACGGCAATGAGCAGTTCTTC	CASSTGGTYGNEQFF
.	TRBV18	TRBJ2-3	.	TGTGCCAGCTCACCTCAGGACTACCCCATGGATACGCAGTATTTT	CASSPQDYPMDTQYF
.	TRBV28	TRBJ1-2	few	TGTGCCAGCAGTTTTATAGACTATGGCTACACCTTC	CASSFIDYGYTF
TRBD2	TRBV28	TRBJ2-7	.	TGTGCCAGCAGTTTCAGCGGGAGCGGCACCTACGAGCAGTACTTC	CASSFSGSGTYEQYF
.	TRBV7-3	TRBJ2-3	once	TGTGCCAGCAGCTCTTGGGGGGGCACAGATACGCAGTATTTT	CASSSWGGTDTQYF
.	TRBV14	TRBJ1-1	.	TGTGCCAGCAGCCTACAGGTTTTGGGAACTGAAGCTTTCTTT	CASSLQVLGTEAFF
TRBD1	TRBV19	TRBJ1-5	.	TGTGCCAGTAGTATAGGGCGACAGGGAATGAGCAATCAGCCCCAGCATTTT	CASSIGRQGMSNQPQHF
.	TRBV27	TRBJ1-5	.	TGTGCCAGCAGTTGGGGGGTGGGGAGCAATCAGCCCCAGCATTTT	CASSWGVGSNQPQHF
.	TRBV5-6	TRBJ2-1	.	TGTGCCAGCAGTCGAGACAGGTTCCGAGTAAATGAGCAGTTCTTC	CASSRDRFRVNEQFF
TRBD1	TRBV19	TRBJ2-3	.	TGTGCCAGTAGTCGCGGACAGGGGACAGATACGCAGTATTTT	CASSRGQGTDTQYF
.	TRBV5-1	TRBJ2-3	.	TGCGCCAGCAGCTTGTTAGTGCCGGGAGTCCCAGATACGCAGTATTTT	CASSLLVPGVPDTQYF
TRBD2	TRBV9	TRBJ2-3	.	TGTGCCAGCAGCGTAGGCGGGAGGTTCACAGATACGCAGTATTTT	CASSVGGRFTDTQYF
.	TRBV7-9	TRBJ2-1	.	TGTGCCAGCAGCCCAAGTTCGGTAGTAGTAGCGAACAATGAGCAGTTCTTC	CASSPSSVVVANNEQFF
.	TRBV19	TRBJ1-1	.	TGTGCCAGTAGTATAGGTTGGCAAAAAAACACTGAAGCTTTCTTT	CASSIGWQKNTEAFF
TRBD1	TRBV30	TRBJ1-1	.	TGTGCCTGGGTCAAGGGGACAGGGGGAAGCACTGAAGCTTTCTTT	CAWVKGTGGSTEAFF
.	TRBV11-3	TRBJ2-4	.	TGTGCCAGCAGCTTTAAAGGATCTAGTCACCCCAAGGCCAAAAACATTCAGTACTTC	CASSFKGSSHPKAKNIQYF
.	TRBV10-3	TRBJ2-3	.	TGTGCCATCAGTGCCATAGCCGGGGGAGATACGCAGTATTTT	CAISAIAGGDTQYF
TRBD1	TRBV30	TRBJ1-2	.	TGTGCCTGGGCCACAGGGGGCGAGGACTATGGCTACACCTTC	CAWATGGEDYGYTF
TRBD2	TRBV18	TRBJ2-3	.	TGTGCCAGCTCACCACTGGACGGGAGGGCCACAGATACGCAGTATTTT	CASSPLDGRATDTQYF
.	TRBV19	TRBJ2-2	.	TGTGCCAGTAGTATTAGGGAGTCAGGCGGGGAGCTGTTTTTT	CASSIRESGGELFF